This TCR beta chain comes out of a study of blood T cell repertoires in COVID-19 (dated by TCRdb to the early 2020s). For the study in its entirety: Collaborator samples came from the United States, Italy and Spain and covered acute and convalescent phases of COVID-19. The sample metadata nearly always contained a de-identified subject ID, COVID-19 status, age in years and sex. The material from the prospective study consisted of cDNA or gDNA derived from T cells, B-cell-depleted T cells, or PBMCs. The repertoires were released in a freely available public database intended as a resource for research on the immune response to SARS-CoV-2. Subjects who had been exposed to COVID-19, were actively infected with it, or had recovered from it provided the deeply sampled blood TCRbeta repertoires that made up the dataset. Samples came from the ongoing ImmuneRACE study (first 160 participants) plus 1,254 subjects from 6 global collaborators. Where available, HLA class I and class II types were obtained from metadata supplied by the sample provider rather than from assay-based typing. What the authors observed across the whole study: Clinical and demographic metadata were provided uncurated, with the amount varying by source and participant.

In regard to this clone: Its antigen has not been determined. No base quality values were provided; no much bigger clone lies one nucleotide off.

The CDR1 and CDR2 encoded by the germline V gene (reference sequence) are SGHNT and YYREEE. The CDR3 contains 12 residues, cysteine and phenylalanine counted. Here the CDR3 DNA is all that survives: 36 bases in frame from base 1. Between the V and J ends, shortened by 2 bases and 5 bases respectively, the junction contains 5 bases. Each collaborating institution followed its own protocols to collect whole blood in K2EDTA tubes. For TCRbeta analysis, collaborators shipped samples in one of three forms: frozen whole blood, isolated PBMCs, or DNA extracted from either of those sample types. The immunoSEQ Assay, a bias-controlled multiplex PCR, was used to amplify TCRbeta CDR3 regions from genomic DNA. The authors processed their data as follows. The number of nucleated cells in each sample was estimated by amplification of reference gene primers within the assay. Sequence reads were collapsed and filtered to measure the absolute abundance of every unique TCRbeta CDR3 rearrangement. For each sample, productive Simpson clonality was calculated as the square root of Simpson's diversity index over productive rearrangements. Here the immuneACCESS table is served through TCRdb, limited to in-frame sequences with V and J called. Missing clones are a known gap in these copies; in checked studies unresolved V genes cover under half, and the rest lacks a known reason. V, J and clone size are those of that table, while D and trimming were read from the DNA. This sample lists about 81,000 clones; 90% to 95% were detected once. The ten largest make up roughly 4.7% of the sample.

The sample comprised peripheral blood. The TCR originated in a human donor with active COVID-19. The donor label of this sample is uncertain. The chain is encoded by TRBV5-4 joined to TRBJ1-5, with the identity of the D gene unclear. The CDR3 has the sequence CASSLGDQPQHF. The nucleotides are TGTGCCAGCAGCTTAGGAGATCAGCCCCAGCATTTT.